This TCR beta chain was sequenced during a study of blood T cell repertoires in COVID-19. About the study: Italy, Spain and the United States were the sources of the convalescent and acute COVID-19 samples. In each case, the material was cDNA or gDNA derived from T cells, B-cell-depleted T cells, or PBMCs.

The CDR3 spans 12 residues. Germline V gene lookup returns CDR1 KGHDR and CDR2 SFDVKD. Trimming removed 9 bases from V and 2 bases from J, with 7 bases in between. The data were produced by immunoSEQ multiplex PCR, yet TCRdb's version contains in-frame clones alone and is incomplete. This repertoire shows 100,000 to 130,000 clones, roughly nine tenths found once; its top ten account for approximately 5%. The chain has TRBV24-1 and TRBJ2-1, with a tentative D call TRBD1 (6 bases). The specimen was peripheral blood. The clonotype comes from a man aged 35 to 55 with active or convalescent COVID-19. The CDR3 is CATGQTYNEQFF. Written as DNA, the CDR3 is TGTGCCACCGGACAGACCTACAATGAGCAGTTCTTC.